This T cell receptor (beta chain) was identified during a study of blood T cells in healthy people across ages. The CDR3 is made up of 13 amino acids. V lost 3 bases and J lost 1, with 6 bases in between. Per the germline V gene, CDR1 is SQVTM and CDR2 is ANQGSEA. With a J-beta primer mix and a sample-barcoded 5' primer, a second PCR ran roughly 6 to 11 cycles. TCRdb reanalysed the 5' RACE reads using MiXCR and keeps one entry per CDR3 protein. The sample contains roughly 410,000 distinct CDR3 sequences, over 45% of which appear only once. V is TRBV29-1 and J is TRBJ2-2; tentative D call: TRBD2 (5 bases). Sequenced: blood. The clonotype was recovered from a man aged 60 to 75 in good health. CDR3 sequence reads: CSVDEGNTGELFF. The CDR3 coding sequence is TGCAGCGTTGATGAGGGGAACACCGGGGAGCTGTTTTTT.